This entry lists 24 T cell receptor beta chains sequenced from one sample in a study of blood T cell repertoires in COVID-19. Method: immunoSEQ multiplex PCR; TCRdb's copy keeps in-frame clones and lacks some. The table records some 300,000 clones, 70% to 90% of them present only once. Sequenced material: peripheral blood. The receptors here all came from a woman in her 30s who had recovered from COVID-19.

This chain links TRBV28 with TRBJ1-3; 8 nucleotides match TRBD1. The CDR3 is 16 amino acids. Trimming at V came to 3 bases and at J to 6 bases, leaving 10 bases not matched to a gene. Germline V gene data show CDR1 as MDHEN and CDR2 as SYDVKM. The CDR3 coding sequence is TGTGCCAGCAGTTTGGGGGGGACAGGTGGGGTAAACACCATATATTTT. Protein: CASSLGGTGGVNTIYF.

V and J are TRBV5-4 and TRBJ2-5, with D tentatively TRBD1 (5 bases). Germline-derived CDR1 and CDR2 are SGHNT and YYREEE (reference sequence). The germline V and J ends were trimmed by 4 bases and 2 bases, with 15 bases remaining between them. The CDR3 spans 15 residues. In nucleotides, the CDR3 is TGTGCCAGCAGCCAGGGTATCGGCCATCAAGAGACCCAGTACTTC. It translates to CASSQGIGHQETQYF.

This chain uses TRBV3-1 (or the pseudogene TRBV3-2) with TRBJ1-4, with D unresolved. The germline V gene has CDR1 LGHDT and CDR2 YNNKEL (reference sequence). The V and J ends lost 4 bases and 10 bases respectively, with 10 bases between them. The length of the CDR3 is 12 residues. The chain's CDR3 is CASSLGPGKLFF. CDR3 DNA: TGTGCCAGCAGCCTGGGTCCAGGAAAACTGTTTTTT.

CDR3 sequence reads: CASSIDSPGMISDTQYF. The CDR3 DNA sequence: TGTGCCAGTAGTATAGATTCCCCCGGGATGATATCAGATACGCAGTATTTT. V and J are TRBV19 and TRBJ2-3; D might be TRBD2 (5 bases). The ends were cut back, 0 bases at V and 4 bases at J, with 17 bases in the middle. The germline V gene has CDR1 LNHDA and CDR2 SQIVND (reference sequence). The CDR3 has 17 amino acids.

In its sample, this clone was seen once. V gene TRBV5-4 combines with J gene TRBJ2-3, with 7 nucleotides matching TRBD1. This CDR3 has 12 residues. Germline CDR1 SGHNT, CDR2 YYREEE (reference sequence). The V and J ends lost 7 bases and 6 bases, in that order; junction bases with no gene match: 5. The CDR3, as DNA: TGTGCCAGCTGGGACAGTTCCGATACGCAGTATTTT. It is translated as CASWDSSDTQYF.

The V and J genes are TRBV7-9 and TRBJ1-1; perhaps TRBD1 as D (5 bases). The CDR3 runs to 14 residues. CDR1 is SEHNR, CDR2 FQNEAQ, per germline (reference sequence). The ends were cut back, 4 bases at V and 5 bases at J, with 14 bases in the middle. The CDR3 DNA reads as TGTGCCAGCAGCTGGGCCGGGGGAGAGACTGAAGCTTTCTTT. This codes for CASSWAGGETEAFF.

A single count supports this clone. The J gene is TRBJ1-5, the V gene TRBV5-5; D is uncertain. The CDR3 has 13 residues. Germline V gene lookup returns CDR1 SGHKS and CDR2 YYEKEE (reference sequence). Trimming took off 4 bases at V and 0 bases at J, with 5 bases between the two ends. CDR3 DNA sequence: TGTGCCAGCAGCCGGTATAGCAATCAGCCCCAGCATTTT. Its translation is CASSRYSNQPQHF. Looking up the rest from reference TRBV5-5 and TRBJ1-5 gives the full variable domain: DAGVTQSPTHLIKTRGQQVTLRCSPISGHKSVSWYQQVLGQGPQFIFQYYEKEERGRGNFPDRFSARQFPNYSSELNVNALLLGDSALYLCASSRYSNQPQHFGDGTRLSIL.

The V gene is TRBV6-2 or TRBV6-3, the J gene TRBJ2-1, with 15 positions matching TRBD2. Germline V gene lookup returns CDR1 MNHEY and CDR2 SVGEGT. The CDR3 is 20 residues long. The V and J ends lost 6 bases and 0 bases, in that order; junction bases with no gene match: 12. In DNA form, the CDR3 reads TGTGCCAGCAGCGAACGGACTAGCGGGGGGGTACCGAGCTCCTACAATGAGCAGTTCTTC. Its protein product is CASSERTSGGVPSSYNEQFF.

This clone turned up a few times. The CDR3 loop reads CASSLRDSEYGYTF. The CDR3 DNA reads TGTGCCAGCAGCCTCCGGGACAGCGAATATGGCTACACCTTC. This chain uses TRBV5-4 with TRBJ1-2, with 7 bases matching TRBD1. CDR1 is SGHNT, CDR2 YYREEE, per germline (reference sequence). The CDR3 totals 14 residues. The V gene end was trimmed by 4 bases and the J gene end by 5 bases; junction bases not matched to a gene: 8.

The chain's CDR3 is CASSFSDRDTDTQYF. CDR3 sequence (DNA): TGTGCCAGCAGCTTTTCGGACAGGGACACAGATACGCAGTATTTT. This sequence joins TRBV7-9 and TRBJ2-3, with TRBD1 identical over 8 bases. This CDR3 is built from 15 residues. V trimming: 3 bases; J trimming: 2 bases; junction bases outside the gene matches: 4. CDR1 and CDR2 (germline): SEHNR, FQNEAQ (reference sequence).

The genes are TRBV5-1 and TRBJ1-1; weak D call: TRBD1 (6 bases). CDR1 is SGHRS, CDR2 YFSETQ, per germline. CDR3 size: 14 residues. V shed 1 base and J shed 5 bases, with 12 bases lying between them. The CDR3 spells CASSLLNTGTEAFF. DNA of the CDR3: TGCGCCAGCAGCTTGCTAAATACAGGGACTGAAGCTTTCTTT.

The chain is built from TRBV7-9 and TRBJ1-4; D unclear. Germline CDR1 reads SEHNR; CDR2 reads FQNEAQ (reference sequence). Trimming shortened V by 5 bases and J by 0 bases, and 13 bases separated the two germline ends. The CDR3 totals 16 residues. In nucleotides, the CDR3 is TGTGCCAGCAGCAGCAGGCAGTATGCAACTAATGAAAAACTGTTTTTT. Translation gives CASSSRQYATNEKLFF.

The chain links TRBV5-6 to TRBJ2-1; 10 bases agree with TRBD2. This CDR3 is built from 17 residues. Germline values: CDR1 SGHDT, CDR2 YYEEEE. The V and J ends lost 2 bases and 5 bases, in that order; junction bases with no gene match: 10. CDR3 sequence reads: CASSLSFKRGGNNEQFF. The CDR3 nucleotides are TGTGCCAGCAGCTTATCATTCAAGCGGGGGGGAAACAATGAGCAGTTCTTC. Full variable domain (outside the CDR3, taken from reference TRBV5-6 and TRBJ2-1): DAGVTQSPTHLIKTRGQQVTLRCSPKSGHDTVSWYQQALGQGPQFIFQYYEEEERQRGNFPDRFSGHQFPNYSSELNVNALLLGDSALYLCASSLSFKRGGNNEQFFGPGTRLTVL.

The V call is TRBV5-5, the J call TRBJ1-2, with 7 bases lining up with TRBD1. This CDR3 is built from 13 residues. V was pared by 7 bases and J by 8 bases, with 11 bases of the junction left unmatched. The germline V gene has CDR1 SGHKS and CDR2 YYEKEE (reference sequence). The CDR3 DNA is TGTGCCAGCGACGTAACAGGGGATTGGGGCTACACCTTC. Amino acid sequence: CASDVTGDWGYTF. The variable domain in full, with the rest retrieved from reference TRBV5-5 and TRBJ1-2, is DAGVTQSPTHLIKTRGQQVTLRCSPISGHKSVSWYQQVLGQGPQFIFQYYEKEERGRGNFPDRFSARQFPNYSSELNVNALLLGDSALYLCASDVTGDWGYTFGSGTRLTVV.

CDR3: CASRNGGGDEKLFF. CDR3 bases: TGTGCCAGCAGGAATGGGGGCGGCGACGAAAAACTGTTTTTT. The chain links TRBV6-5 to TRBJ1-4; a possible D gene is TRBD1 (6 bases). Trimming stripped 6 bases from V and 8 bases from J, with 16 bases between. The CDR3 contains 14 residues. The germline CDR1 and CDR2 sequences are MNHEY and SVGAGI.

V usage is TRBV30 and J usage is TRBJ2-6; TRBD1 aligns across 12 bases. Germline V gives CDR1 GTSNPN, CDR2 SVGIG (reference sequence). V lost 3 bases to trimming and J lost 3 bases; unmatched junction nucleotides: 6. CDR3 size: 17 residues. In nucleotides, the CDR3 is TGTGCCTGGAGCGGGACAGGGGGCTATTATGGGGCCAACGTCCTGACTTTC. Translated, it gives CAWSGTGGYYGANVLTF.

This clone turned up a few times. The CDR3 spells CASSRSGTAYNQPQHF. The CDR3 DNA reads as TGTGCCAGCAGCCGGTCCGGGACAGCTTACAATCAGCCCCAGCATTTT. The chain combines TRBV7-9 with TRBJ1-5, with TRBD1 matching 7 bases. In germline, CDR1 is SEHNR, CDR2 FQNEAQ (reference sequence). V was clipped by 5 bases and J by 3 bases; unmatched bases: 10. The CDR3 extends over 16 amino acids.

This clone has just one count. Here the CDR3 reads CAWNRARGYEQYF. The CDR3 DNA follows: TGTGCCTGGAACAGGGCCAGGGGTTACGAGCAGTACTTC. This chain links TRBV30 with TRBJ2-7; D may be TRBD1 (6 bases). The germline CDR1 and CDR2 sequences are GTSNPN and SVGIG (reference sequence). Trimming left V 4 bases short and J 4 bases short, with 14 bases between. This CDR3 comprises 13 residues.

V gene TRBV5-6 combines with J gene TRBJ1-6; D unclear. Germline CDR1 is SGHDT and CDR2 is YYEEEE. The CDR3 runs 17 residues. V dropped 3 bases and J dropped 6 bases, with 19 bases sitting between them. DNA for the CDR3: TGTGCCAGCAGCTGGGCTGCCGGTTTCCAGAGTAATTCACCCCTCCACTTT. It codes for CASSWAAGFQSNSPLHF.

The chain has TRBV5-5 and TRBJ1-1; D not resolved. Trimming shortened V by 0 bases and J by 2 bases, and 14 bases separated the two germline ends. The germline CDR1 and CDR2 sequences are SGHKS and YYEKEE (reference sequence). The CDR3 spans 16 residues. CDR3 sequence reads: CASSLGSPWANTEAFF. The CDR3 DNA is TGTGCCAGCAGCTTGGGTTCCCCCTGGGCTAACACTGAAGCTTTCTTT.

Here the CDR3 DNA reads TGTGCCAGCAGGGGGAGGACTGGGGACACCGGGGAGCTGTTTTTT. Translation gives CASRGRTGDTGELFF. The chain has TRBV2 and TRBJ2-2; TRBD2 is a possible D gene (6 bases). Germline CDR1 reads SNHLY; CDR2 reads FYNNEI. The CDR3 extends over 15 amino acids. V was cut by 6 bases and J by 3 bases, with 14 bases left in between.

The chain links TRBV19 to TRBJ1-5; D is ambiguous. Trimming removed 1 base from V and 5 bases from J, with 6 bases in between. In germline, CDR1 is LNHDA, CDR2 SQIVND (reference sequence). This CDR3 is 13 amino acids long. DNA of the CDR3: TGTGCCAGTAGTATAGGCCGGGATCAGCCCCAGCATTTT. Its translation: CASSIGRDQPQHF.

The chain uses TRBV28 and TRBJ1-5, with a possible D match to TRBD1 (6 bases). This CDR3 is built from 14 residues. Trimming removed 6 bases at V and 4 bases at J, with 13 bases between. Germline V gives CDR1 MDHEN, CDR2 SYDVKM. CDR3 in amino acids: CASSGQPRNQPQHF. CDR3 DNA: TGTGCCAGCAGCGGACAGCCCCGAAATCAGCCCCAGCATTTT.

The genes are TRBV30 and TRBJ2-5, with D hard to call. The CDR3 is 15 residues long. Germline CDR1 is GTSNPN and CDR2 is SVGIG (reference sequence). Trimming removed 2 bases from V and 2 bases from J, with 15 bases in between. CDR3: CAWSPLVGRQETQYF. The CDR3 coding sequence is TGTGCCTGGAGTCCCCTCGTTGGGCGACAAGAGACCCAGTACTTC.